Here is one T cell receptor beta chain with its context. Its antigen is unknown. The data are from a study of identical twins. Overall study results and limits: Researchers reported weaker excess twin sharing in beta out-of-frame sequences. The same donors were not followed; conclusions instead depended on cross-sectional statistical analysis.

Germline V gene sequence: CDR1 SGHAT, CDR2 FQNNGV. This CDR3 region has 14 residues. After removal of 5 bases from V and 6 bases from J, the junction contained 7 bases not matched to a gene. A universal primer site came from template switching; cDNA carried unique molecular identifiers. TCRdb itself ran the 5' RACE reads through MiXCR, one entry per CDR3 protein. The data show 450,000 to 600,000 distinct CDR3 sequences, 20% to 25% seen once. All donors comprised healthy Caucasians. This sample was also put to use in a study of yellow fever vaccine responses in identical twins.

The sample taken for sequencing was CD4+ T cells sorted from blood. This clonotype was sampled from a woman younger than 35 in good health. The chain recombines TRBV11-2 with TRBJ2-7, with 10 bases fitting TRBD2. CDR3: CASSGASGSGEQYF. CDR3 DNA: TGTGCCAGCAGCGGGGCTAGCGGGAGTGGCGAGCAGTACTTC.